Each of the 20 T cell receptor beta chains below was sequenced from the same sample in a study of human T cells and chemical hapten exposure (dated by TCRdb to the early 2020s). According to the study, the label for this sample's time point signals: patch test 1, 2 weeks after DPC sensitization. The treatment or condition label of this sample denotes: therapeutic diphenylcyclopropenone sensitization with weekly scalp DPC. The library was built by means of RACE. The sequencer listed for this sample is NextSeq 500. Clones were called with MiXCR by TCRdb after fastp trimmed the public reads at Q25, and only in-frame beta chains were retained. Rows matching on CDR3 protein sequence are summarized as one entry with the most common DNA and genes. Present in this sample are roughly 200,000 distinct CDR3 sequences, about 20% of which were seen just once. Of the sample, about 6.7% falls within the top ten clones.

Specimen: whole blood, collected in connection with sensitization to the hapten diphenylcyclopropenone (DPC). These receptors were collected from a woman aged 45 to 65 with alopecia areata. Some clones in this sample may be carry-over from other donors' samples.

This clonotype was observed many times. The rearrangement uses TRBV2 and TRBJ1-1; D possibly corresponds to TRBD1 (5 bases). Trimming left V 6 bases short and J 1 base short, with 9 bases between. Germline values: CDR1 SNHLY, CDR2 FYNNEI. This CDR3 spans 13 amino acids. The DNA for the CDR3 is TGTGCCAGCAGCGTAGGGGCGAACACTGAAGCTTTCTTT. Its protein is CASSVGANTEAFF.

The chain has TRBV5-4 and TRBJ2-1; 8 nucleotides match TRBD1. The ends lost 4 bases at V and 5 bases at J; junction bases unmatched: 5. CDR1 and CDR2 (germline): SGHNT, YYREEE (reference sequence). The CDR3 is 14 amino acids. Here the CDR3 reads CASSGTGDHNEQFF. The CDR3 DNA is TGTGCCAGCAGCGGGACAGGAGATCACAATGAGCAGTTCTTC.

CDR3 amino acids: CSAGTNPSYEQYF. The CDR3 nucleotides read TGCAGTGCAGGGACAAACCCCTCCTACGAGCAGTACTTC. This rearrangement joins TRBV20-1 to TRBJ2-7; tentative D call: TRBD1 (6 bases). With 6 bases removed from V and 0 bases from J, the gap between germline ends came to 12 bases. The CDR3 has 13 residues. Germline values: CDR1 DFQATT, CDR2 SNEGSKA (reference sequence).

The V gene is TRBV24-1, the J gene TRBJ1-2; TRBD1 agrees at 7 bases. Germline V lookup: CDR1 KGHDR, CDR2 SFDVKD. CDR3 length equals 15 residues. With V trimmed by 5 bases and J by 6 bases, 11 bases remained unmatched. In DNA form, the CDR3 reads TGTGCCACCAGTGCTCCCGGACAGGCCCCAAATGGCTACACCTTC. Translated, it gives CATSAPGQAPNGYTF.

This clonotype has at least ten counts. The chain couples TRBV20-1 to TRBJ2-7, with no clear D. Germline lookup yields CDR1 DFQATT and CDR2 SNEGSKA (reference sequence). The CDR3 is 12 amino acids. Trimming took off 3 bases at V and 2 bases at J, with 8 bases between the two ends. The CDR3 coding sequence is TGCAGTGCTAGGTTCCTCACCTACGAGCAGTACTTC. Encoded protein: CSARFLTYEQYF.

The table lists this clonotype with a few counts. At one end, the junction sequence differs from germline, possibly due to a read error. This sequence joins TRBV5-1 and TRBJ2-3, with 12 bases identical to TRBD2. Germline assignment: CDR1 SGHRS and CDR2 YFSETQ. The CDR3 contains 16 residues. The chain's CDR3 is CASSFLTSGSADTQYF. The CDR3 region has the DNA TGTGCCAGCAGCTTCTTGACTAGCGGGAGTGCAGATACGCAGTATTTT. The variable domain in full, with the rest retrieved from reference TRBV5-1 and TRBJ2-3, is KAGVTQTPRYLIKTRGQQVTLSCSPISGHRSVSWYQQTPGQGLQFLFEYFSETQRNKGNFPGRFSGRQFSNSRSEMNVSTLELGDSALYLCASSFLTSGSADTQYFGPGTRLTVL.

This clonotype was seen a handful of times. This rearrangement joins TRBV6-1 to TRBJ2-3, with D unresolved. In germline, CDR1 is MNHNS, CDR2 SASEGT. CDR3 length: 12 residues. Deletions cut 2 bases from V and 11 bases from J, with 11 bases between. DNA of the CDR3: TGTGCCAGCAGTGAAACAAGGGCGTTGCAGTATTTT. This codes for CASSETRALQYF.

This sequence joins TRBV5-1 and TRBJ2-2, with D perhaps TRBD1 or TRBD2 (6 bases each). Deletions cut 5 bases from V and 4 bases from J, with 18 bases between. From germline, CDR1 is SGHRS and CDR2 YFSETQ. The CDR3 contains 16 residues. The CDR3 coding sequence is TGCGCCAGCAGTCACGACAGGCCCGGGAGCACCGGGGAGCTGTTTTTT. This gives the protein CASSHDRPGSTGELFF.

This chain links TRBV5-1 with TRBJ1-3, with 7 bases matching TRBD1. Germline CDR1 reads SGHRS; CDR2 reads YFSETQ. This CDR3 has 16 amino acids. V was pared by 0 bases and J by 0 bases, with 3 bases of the junction left unmatched. CDR3 nucleotide sequence: TGCGCCAGCAGCTTGGAGGGGGCCAGCTCTGGAAACACCATATATTTT. Its translation: CASSLEGASSGNTIYF.

The V gene is TRBV7-2, the J gene TRBJ2-1; D gene ambiguous. The ends were cut back, 5 bases at V and 5 bases at J, with 10 bases in the middle. Looked up from germline, CDR1 is SGHTA and CDR2 is FQGNSA. The CDR3 is 13 residues long. The CDR3 DNA is TGTGCCAGCAGCGACGGGTCTCACAATGAGCAGTTCTTC. It encodes CASSDGSHNEQFF.

The rearrangement links TRBV3-1 to TRBJ1-2, with TRBD1 as a possible D gene (5 bases). V was cut by 6 bases and J by 7 bases, with 12 bases left in between. Germline assignment: CDR1 LGHDT and CDR2 YNNKEL (reference sequence). The CDR3 is made up of 12 amino acids. CDR3 sequence reads: CASSSGEVGYTF. CDR3 DNA: TGTGCCAGCAGTTCGGGGGAGGTTGGCTACACCTTC.

This clonotype has more than one count but fewer than ten. CDR3 sequence reads: CSVEGLAGGLNTQYF. CDR3 DNA: TGCAGCGTTGAGGGCCTAGCGGGGGGGCTCAATACGCAGTATTTT. The chain has TRBV29-1 and TRBJ2-3; TRBD2 matches 12 bases. V shed 3 bases, J shed 7 bases, and the junction held 8 bases outside the gene matches. The CDR3 contains 15 residues. CDR1 is SQVTM, CDR2 ANQGSEA, per germline.

This chain connects TRBV11-2 to TRBJ2-7; tentatively, D is TRBD1 (5 bases). V was cut by 7 bases and J by 7 bases, with 26 bases left in between. This CDR3 has 16 amino acids. Germline CDR1 SGHAT, CDR2 FQNNGV. The CDR3 reads CASNPDHRTTEQEQYF. The CDR3 bases are TGTGCCAGCAACCCCGATCACCGGACAACAGAACAAGAGCAGTACTTC.

V and J are TRBV7-2 and TRBJ2-3; no clear D. The length of the CDR3 is 16 residues. The germline V gene has CDR1 SGHTA and CDR2 FQGNSA. V dropped 2 bases and J dropped 7 bases, with 19 bases sitting between them. As DNA, the CDR3 is TGTGCCAGCAGCTTACGAACTACCCTCGATAAAAATACGCAGTATTTT. It codes for CASSLRTTLDKNTQYF.

The chain joins TRBV12-3 or TRBV12-4 to TRBJ1-5; 7 bases are shared with TRBD1. V trimming: 5 bases; J trimming: 0 bases; junction bases outside the gene matches: 13. There are 18 residues in the CDR3. This CDR3 reads CASSRITGTEYSNQPQHF. The CDR3 nucleotides are TGTGCCAGCAGTCGCATAACCGGGACAGAATATAGCAATCAGCCCCAGCATTTT.

This clonotype was recorded a few times. The chain is built from TRBV5-1 and TRBJ2-7; 9 nucleotides match TRBD1. The CDR3 is 14 amino acids. The germline CDR1 and CDR2 sequences are SGHRS and YFSETQ. J lost 1 base, V lost 7 bases, and 6 bases had no gene match. The CDR3: CASSTGTGSYEQYF. The CDR3 DNA reads TGCGCCAGCTCGACCGGGACAGGGTCCTACGAGCAGTACTTC. The complete variable domain, with remaining parts taken from reference TRBV5-1 and TRBJ2-7, reads KAGVTQTPRYLIKTRGQQVTLSCSPISGHRSVSWYQQTPGQGLQFLFEYFSETQRNKGNFPGRFSGRQFSNSRSEMNVSTLELGDSALYLCASSTGTGSYEQYFGPGTRLTVT.

This clonotype appeared many times. The rearrangement links TRBV5-1 to TRBJ2-1, with TRBD2 matching over 12 bases. Germline V gives CDR1 SGHRS, CDR2 YFSETQ. This CDR3 is built from 14 residues. Trimming removed 7 bases from V and 4 bases from J; junction bases left unmatched: 3. CDR3 region: CASSGTSGYNEQFF. The CDR3 bases are TGCGCCAGCTCCGGGACTAGCGGGTACAATGAGCAGTTCTTC.

This clonotype was observed a few times. Mismatch with germline at one junction end may stem from a read error. The chain is built from TRBV29-1 and TRBJ2-1, with D uncertain. CDR3 length: 10 amino acids. CDR1 and CDR2 from the germline V gene are SQVTM and ANQGSEA. The CDR3: CSVGTGEPFF. The CDR3, as DNA: TGCAGCGTTGGAACCGGTGAGCCGTTCTTC.

The rearrangement uses TRBV5-1 and TRBJ1-6; D is ambiguous. CDR1 and CDR2 (germline): SGHRS, YFSETQ. The CDR3 contains 15 residues. V was trimmed by 0 bases and J by 7 bases, leaving 11 bases between them. As DNA, the CDR3 is TGCGCCAGCAGCTTGGATGTTGGCAGCAATTCACCCCTCCACTTT. As protein: CASSLDVGSNSPLHF.

The chain recombines TRBV20-1 with TRBJ2-3; D possibly uses TRBD1 or TRBD2 (5 bases each). V was clipped by 6 bases and J by 6 bases, with 28 bases between them. CDR1 is DFQATT and CDR2 is SNEGSKA in the germline V gene (reference sequence). This CDR3 is built from 17 residues. The CDR3 coding sequence is TGCAGTGCGTCGGACGCAGGGACCCTCACCTTGTTTGATACGCAGTATTTT. Translated: CSASDAGTLTLFDTQYF.